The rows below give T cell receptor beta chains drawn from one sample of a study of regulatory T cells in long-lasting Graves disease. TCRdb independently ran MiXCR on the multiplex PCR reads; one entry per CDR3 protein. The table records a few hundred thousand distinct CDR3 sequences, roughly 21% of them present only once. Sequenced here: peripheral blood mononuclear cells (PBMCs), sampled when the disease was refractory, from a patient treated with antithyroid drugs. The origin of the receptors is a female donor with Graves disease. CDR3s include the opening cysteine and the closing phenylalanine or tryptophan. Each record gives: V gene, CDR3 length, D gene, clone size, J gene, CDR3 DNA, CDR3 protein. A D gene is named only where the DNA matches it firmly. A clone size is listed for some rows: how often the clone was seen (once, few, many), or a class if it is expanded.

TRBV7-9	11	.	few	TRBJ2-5	TGTGCCAGCAGCGGGACTGGGAGCCAGTACTTC	CASSGTGSQYF
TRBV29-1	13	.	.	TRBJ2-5	TGCAGCGTTGAAGCAGGGGATAATGAGACCCAGTACTTC	CSVEAGDNETQYF
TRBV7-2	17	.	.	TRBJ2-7	TGTGCCAGCAGCTTAGAAGGTCCCTATAGGGGCCGGGAGGAGCAGTACTTC	CASSLEGPYRGREEQYF
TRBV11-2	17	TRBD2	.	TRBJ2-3	TGTGCCAGCAGCACCCGGGGCTTGGCGGGAGGGTCAGATACGCAGTATTTT	CASSTRGLAGGSDTQYF
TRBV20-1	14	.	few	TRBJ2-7	TGCAGTGCTTGGACTCCCACAGGTACCTACGAGCAGTACTTC	CSAWTPTGTYEQYF
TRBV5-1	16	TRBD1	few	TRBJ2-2	TGCGCCAGCAGCTTGGACGGACAGGGAAACACCGGGGAGCTGTTTTTT	CASSLDGQGNTGELFF
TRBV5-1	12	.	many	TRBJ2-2	TGCGCCAGCAACGATCGGACCGGGGAGCTGTTTTTT	CASNDRTGELFF
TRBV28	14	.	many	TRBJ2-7	TGTGCCAGCAGTTTTTCGGAGAGACACTACGAGCAGTACTTC	CASSFSERHYEQYF
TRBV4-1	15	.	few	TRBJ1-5	TGCGCCAGCAGCCAAGTTCTCGGTAAGAATCAGCCCCAGCATTTT	CASSQVLGKNQPQHF
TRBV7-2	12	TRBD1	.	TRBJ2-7	TGTGCCAGCAGCTCAGGACAGGGCGTCAAGTCTTTC	CASSSGQGVKSF